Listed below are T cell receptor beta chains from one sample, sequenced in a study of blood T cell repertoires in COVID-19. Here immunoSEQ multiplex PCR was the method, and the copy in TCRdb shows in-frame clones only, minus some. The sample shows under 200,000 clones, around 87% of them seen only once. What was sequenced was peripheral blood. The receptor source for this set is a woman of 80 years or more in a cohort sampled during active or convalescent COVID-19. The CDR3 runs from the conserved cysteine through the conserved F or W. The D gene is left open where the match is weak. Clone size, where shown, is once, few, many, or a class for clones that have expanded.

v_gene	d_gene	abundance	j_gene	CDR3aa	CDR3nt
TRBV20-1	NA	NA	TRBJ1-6	CSASPDSTLAGSPLHF	TGCAGTGCGAGTCCTGACAGTACGCTTGCCGGTTCACCCCTCCACTTT
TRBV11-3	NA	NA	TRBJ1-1	CASSLGGDVGLRTEAFF	TGTGCCAGCAGCTTAGGAGGGGACGTGGGACTTCGCACTGAAGCTTTCTTT
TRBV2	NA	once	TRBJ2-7	CASTRGTSRDEQYF	TGTGCCAGCACGAGGGGGACCTCCCGGGACGAGCAGTACTTC
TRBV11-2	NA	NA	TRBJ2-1	CASSPRDKPHEQFF	TGTGCCAGCAGCCCCCGGGATAAACCCCATGAGCAGTTCTTC
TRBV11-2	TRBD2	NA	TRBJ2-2	CASSLLGRGTRNTGELFF	TGTGCCAGCAGCCTGTTGGGGAGGGGAACTAGGAACACCGGGGAGCTGTTTTTT
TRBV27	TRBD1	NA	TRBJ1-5	CASSPQQGASQPQHF	TGTGCCAGCAGTCCCCAGCAGGGGGCTTCTCAGCCCCAGCATTTT
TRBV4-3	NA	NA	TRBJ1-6	CASSRENIRENNSPLHF	TGCGCCAGCAGCCGAGAGAATATTCGAGAGAACAATTCACCCCTCCACTTT
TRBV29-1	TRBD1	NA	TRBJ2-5	CSVGAWGQYQETQYF	TGCAGCGTCGGTGCTTGGGGACAGTACCAAGAGACCCAGTACTTC
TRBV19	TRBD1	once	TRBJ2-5	CASSMGQGGGETQYF	TGTGCCAGTAGTATGGGACAGGGTGGGGGAGAGACCCAGTACTTC
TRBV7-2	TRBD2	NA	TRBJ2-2	CASSPRASGGAGELFF	TGTGCCAGCAGCCCTAGGGCTAGCGGGGGGGCCGGGGAGCTGTTTTTT
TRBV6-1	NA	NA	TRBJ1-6	CASSENMAAGNNSPLHF	TGTGCCAGCAGTGAAAACATGGCGGCCGGGAATAATTCACCCCTCCACTTT
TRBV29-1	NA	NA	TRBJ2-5	CSVEGLDLTRQETQYF	TGCAGCGTTGAAGGACTCGATCTAACACGACAAGAGACCCAGTACTTC
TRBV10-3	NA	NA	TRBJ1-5	CAISDTQGNNQPQHF	TGTGCCATCAGTGACACACAGGGTAACAATCAGCCCCAGCATTTT
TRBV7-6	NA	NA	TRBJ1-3	CASSLDPRSGNTIYF	TGTGCCAGCAGCTTAGATCCCCGCTCTGGAAACACCATATATTTT
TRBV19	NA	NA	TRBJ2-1	CASSSLGALNEQFF	TGTGCCAGTAGTTCGCTGGGGGCACTGAATGAGCAGTTCTTC
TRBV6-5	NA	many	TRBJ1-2	CASSRTANYGYTF	TGTGCCAGCAGTCGGACAGCTAACTATGGCTACACCTTC
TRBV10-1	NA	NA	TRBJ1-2	CASSEGSGGPFF	TGCGCCAGCAGTGAGGGTTCTGGAGGGCCCTTCTTC
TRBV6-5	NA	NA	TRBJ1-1	CASSQGNRAFF	TGTGCCAGCAGCCAGGGAAATAGGGCTTTCTTT
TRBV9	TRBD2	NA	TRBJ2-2	CASSGGLVAGELFF	TGTGCCAGCAGCGGAGGACTAGTGGCCGGGGAGCTGTTTTTT
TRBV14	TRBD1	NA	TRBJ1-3	CASSQVHPPGGRNTIYF	TGTGCCAGCAGCCAAGTCCACCCCCCAGGGGGCAGAAACACCATATATTTT
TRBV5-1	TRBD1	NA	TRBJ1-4	CASSSTGGFEKLFF	TGCGCCAGCAGTTCCACAGGGGGATTTGAAAAACTGTTTTTT
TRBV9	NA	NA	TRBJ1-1	CASSVGAGKASEAFF	TGTGCCAGCAGCGTAGGGGCAGGGAAGGCCTCTGAAGCTTTCTTT
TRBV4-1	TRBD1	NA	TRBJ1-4	CASSREDRANEKLFF	TGCGCCAGCAGCCGCGAAGACAGGGCTAATGAAAAACTGTTTTTT
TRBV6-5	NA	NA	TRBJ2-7	CASSPWFSSYEQYF	TGTGCCAGCAGTCCCTGGTTCAGCTCCTACGAGCAGTACTTC
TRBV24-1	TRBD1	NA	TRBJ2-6	CATRTGQSGANVLTF	TGTGCCACCCGGACAGGTCAATCTGGGGCCAACGTCCTGACTTTC
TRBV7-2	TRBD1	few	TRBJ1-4	CASSTGQGEEKLFF	TGTGCCAGCAGCACCGGACAGGGTGAGGAAAAACTGTTTTTT
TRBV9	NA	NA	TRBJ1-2	CASSVAEGRGYTF	TGTGCCAGCAGCGTAGCCGAGGGCCGTGGCTACACCTTC
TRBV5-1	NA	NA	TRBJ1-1	CASSRLGQKNTEAFF	TGCGCCAGCAGCCGTCTGGGACAAAAGAACACTGAAGCTTTCTTT
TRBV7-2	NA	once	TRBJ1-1	CASSLGNRMNTEAFF	TGTGCCAGCAGCTTAGGTAACAGGATGAACACTGAAGCTTTCTTT
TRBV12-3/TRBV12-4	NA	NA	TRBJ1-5	CASSLLTRQPQHF	TGTGCCAGCAGTTTGCTCACGAGGCAGCCCCAGCATTTT
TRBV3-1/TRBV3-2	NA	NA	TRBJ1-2	CASSRGHLGYTF	TGTGCCAGCAGCCGAGGACACCTCGGCTACACCTTC
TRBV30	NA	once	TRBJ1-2	CAWGYRLGGRYTF	TGTGCCTGGGGCTACAGGTTGGGCGGCCGCTACACCTTC
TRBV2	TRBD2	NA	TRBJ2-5	CASSDRGTSPETQYF	TGTGCCAGCAGTGACCGGGGGACTAGCCCCGAGACCCAGTACTTC
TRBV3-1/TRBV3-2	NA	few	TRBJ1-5	CASSPAGSGNQPQHF	TGTGCCAGCAGCCCAGCGGGGTCGGGCAATCAGCCCCAGCATTTT
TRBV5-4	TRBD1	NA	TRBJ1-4	CASSSDRGLVNEKLFF	TGTGCCAGCAGCTCCGACAGGGGGCTAGTTAATGAAAAACTGTTTTTT
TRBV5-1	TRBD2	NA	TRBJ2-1	CASSLLSGAYNEQFF	TGCGCCAGCAGCTTGTTGAGCGGGGCCTACAATGAGCAGTTCTTC
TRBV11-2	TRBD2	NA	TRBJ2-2	CASSLGRGTNTGELFF	TGTGCCAGCAGCTTAGGGCGGGGGACGAACACCGGGGAGCTGTTTTTT
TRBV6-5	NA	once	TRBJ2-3	CASRVQEIDTQYF	TGTGCCAGCAGGGTACAGGAGATAGATACGCAGTATTTT
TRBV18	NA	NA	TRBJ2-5	CASSPRPGRETQYF	TGTGCCAGCTCACCACGACCGGGGAGGGAGACCCAGTACTTC
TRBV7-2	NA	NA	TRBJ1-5	CASRRRHF	TGTGCCAGCAGGAGGCGGCATTTT